This entry lists 12 T cell receptor beta chains sequenced from one sample in a study of cytomegalovirus exposure and HLA in healthy donors. TCRdb's copy holds only in-frame clones and misses some; the assay was immunoSEQ multiplex PCR. This sample has 150,000 to 200,000 clones, with roughly 80% found just once. Sequenced material: PBMCs. The receptors originated from a young man in good health and CMV-seropositive.

The chain has TRBV30 and TRBJ1-1; 9 bases line up with TRBD1. Trimming removed 3 bases from V and 9 bases from J; junction bases left unmatched: 8. The CDR3 is made up of 13 amino acids. CDR1 GTSNPN and CDR2 SVGIG come from the germline V gene (reference sequence). The CDR3 bases are TGTGCCTGGAGCGATCGGACAGGGGAGAAAGCTTTCTTT. Residues: CAWSDRTGEKAFF.

The chain combines TRBV4-3 with TRBJ2-7; D is perhaps TRBD1 (6 bases). CDR1 LGHNA and CDR2 YSLEER come from the germline V gene. V was pared by 0 bases and J by 6 bases, with 12 bases between. This CDR3 contains 14 residues. The CDR3: CASSQDTGSLEQYF. The CDR3 bases are TGCGCCAGCAGCCAAGATACAGGGTCTCTCGAGCAGTACTTC.

V gene TRBV13 combines with J gene TRBJ1-3; 8 nucleotides align to TRBD1. CDR1 is PRHDT, CDR2 FYEKMQ, per germline (reference sequence). The CDR3 spans 14 residues. The V and J ends lost 5 bases and 3 bases, in that order; junction bases with no gene match: 3. CDR3 bases: TGTGCCAGCAGCACCAGGGGGCTTGGAAACACCATATATTTT. Translation: CASSTRGLGNTIYF.

This clone turned up a few times. The chain couples TRBV18 to TRBJ2-7; D might be TRBD2 (5 bases). Trimming stripped 3 bases from V and 3 bases from J, with 6 bases between. Germline CDR1 is KGHSH and CDR2 is LQKENI. The CDR3 loop spans 12 amino acids. The CDR3 sequence: CASSPEGYEQYF. As DNA, the CDR3 is TGTGCCAGCTCACCTGAGGGCTACGAGCAGTACTTC.

The chain links TRBV6-5 to TRBJ1-2, with 8 bases aligning to TRBD1. The V gene end was trimmed by 6 bases and the J gene end by 1 base; junction bases not matched to a gene: 7. The germline CDR1 and CDR2 sequences are MNHEY and SVGAGI. This CDR3 is built from 15 residues. The CDR3 protein is CASSLSGQGNYGYTF. In DNA, the CDR3 is TGTGCCAGCAGCCTGTCTGGACAGGGTAACTATGGCTACACCTTC.

This chain links TRBV4-3 with TRBJ2-6, with D tentatively TRBD1 (6 bases). The CDR3 length is 17 residues. In germline, CDR1 is LGHNA, CDR2 YSLEER. Trimming left V 2 bases short and J 2 bases short, with 13 bases between. The CDR3 region has the DNA TGCGCCAGCAGCCAATATCTACAGGGTGCTGGGGCCAACGTCCTGACTTTC. It yields the protein CASSQYLQGAGANVLTF.

This clone was seen only once. The chain joins TRBV7-9 to TRBJ2-7; TRBD1 aligns across 7 bases. V shed 3 bases and J 0 bases; nucleotides not matched to a gene: 5. This CDR3 has 15 amino acids. Per germline, CDR1 SEHNR and CDR2 FQNEAQ (reference sequence). CDR3 protein: CASSLQGDTSYEQYF. The CDR3 DNA sequence: TGTGCCAGCAGCTTGCAGGGGGATACCTCCTACGAGCAGTACTTC.

The gene calls are TRBV25-1 and TRBJ1-2; D may be TRBD1 (6 bases). Germline loops: CDR1 MGHDK, CDR2 SYGVNS. The CDR3 totals 12 residues. The V end lost 4 bases, the J end lost 4 bases, and 7 bases lay between the germline ends. The CDR3 DNA sequence: TGTGCCAGCAGTGGGACAGCCTATGGCTACACCTTC. The encoded protein is CASSGTAYGYTF.

The chain uses TRBV30 and TRBJ1-6; D is undetermined. CDR1 GTSNPN and CDR2 SVGIG come from the germline V gene (reference sequence). There are 13 residues in the CDR3. Trimming left V 2 bases short and J 7 bases short, with 9 bases between. CDR3 protein: CAWSSQVNSPLHF. DNA of the CDR3: TGTGCCTGGAGTAGCCAGGTAAATTCACCCCTCCACTTT.

This chain connects TRBV6-6 to TRBJ1-2, with 7 bases aligning to TRBD1. Trimming removed 4 bases from V and 7 bases from J; junction bases left unmatched: 0. This CDR3 is built from 11 residues. Germline V gives CDR1 MNHNY, CDR2 SVGAGI (reference sequence). As DNA, the CDR3 is TGTGCCAGCAGTTGGGACAGTGGCTACACCTTC. Translated, it gives CASSWDSGYTF.

This clone showed up just a few times. One end of the junction does not line up with germline, which may come from a read error. The genes are TRBV7-7 and TRBJ2-2; 8 nucleotides align to TRBD2. Germline assignment: CDR1 SSHAT and CDR2 FNYEAQ (reference sequence). This CDR3 comprises 16 residues. CDR3 loop: CASSPTPRGGAGELFF. CDR3 in DNA: TGTGCTAGCAGCCCCACGCCACGGGGGGGCGCCGGGGAGCTGTTTTTT.

Written as DNA, the CDR3 is TGTGCCAGCAGTTTATCCGGGAATCTGAACACTGAAGCTTTCTTT. It yields the protein CASSLSGNLNTEAFF. The chain joins TRBV27 to TRBJ1-1; D call uncertain. Germline values: CDR1 MNHEY, CDR2 SMNVEV (reference sequence). Trimming stripped 0 bases from V and 0 bases from J, with 8 bases between. This CDR3 comprises 15 residues.